This T cell receptor (beta chain) was sequenced during a study of cytomegalovirus exposure and HLA in healthy donors. Study-level information: Earlier results showed roughly 120 million unique TCR beta sequences derived from 150 million to 200 million T cells.

PCR amplification relied on 60 Vbeta primers (plus 13 Jbeta primers). Clones were sequenced by immunoSEQ multiplex PCR, and TCRdb holds only the in-frame ones, with some missing. The table includes 120,000 to 150,000 clones, about 75% detected once. Notes on the study in general: Sequencing likely generated an artifact that appeared as a cluster of highly shared sequence variants. Most TCR sequences were rare, but some public TCRs occurred in many donors.

This CDR3 is 14 amino acids long. The germline V and J ends were trimmed by 5 bases and 4 bases, with 10 bases remaining between them. A single count supports this clone. Its antigen is not identified. The sequence was obtained from a woman aged 30 to 39 in good health and CMV-seronegative. Sequenced: PBMCs. This sequence joins TRBV5-3 and TRBJ1-6; unclear D gene. TRBV5-3 falls under the ORF class, with uncertain function. In nucleotides, the CDR3 is TGTGCCAGAAGTTACGAGGGTTATAATTCACCCCTCCACTTT. It specifies CARSYEGYNSPLHF.